The clone carrying this TCR beta chain has more than one count but fewer than ten. Antigen: not known. These data originate in a study of metastatic and nonmetastatic thyroid tumors. Study summary: Malignant and benign thyroid patients had repertoires compared in peripheral blood and tumor or nodule tissue. Points from the study as a whole: A significant increase in TCR beta diversity was reportedly seen in malignant thyroid tumors relative to benign nodules, in blood and tumor.

Ahead of thyroid surgery, no patient had received treatment of any kind. Trimming pared 4 bases from V and 7 bases from J, leaving 4 bases between. CDR3 length: 10 amino acids. Germline lookup yields CDR1 MNHNS and CDR2 SASEGT. Original methodology: The authors used CDR3 differences across clinicopathological groups to build a distant-metastasis classifier for papillary thyroid cancer. Via MiXCR, TCRdb re-called the PCR reads. None of the V and J calls come from the authors' own analysis; TCRdb made them. This sample carries about 6,400 clones, 25% to 40% of them seen once, and the ten largest clones take 20% to 25%.

Sequenced: tumor tissue. This chain joins TRBV6-1 and TRBJ2-5; D call uncertain. The clonotype originates from a female donor with papillary thyroid cancer or a benign thyroid nodule (not recorded which). Some clones in this sample may be carry-over from other donors' samples. CDR3 DNA: TGTGCCAGCAGTGGGCGGACCCAGTACTTC. Translated, it gives CASSGRTQYF.